Shown below are 18 T cell receptor beta chains from a single sample sequenced in a study of T-cell memory formation after mild COVID-19 (dated by TCRdb to the early 2020s). The library was made by 5' RACE. The sequencing machine was an Illumina NovaSeq 6000. TCRdb trimmed the raw reads at Q25, called clones with MiXCR and kept productive beta chains. Merged by CDR3 protein, the rows form single entries marked with the most common genes and DNA. In this sample the table shows hundreds of thousands of distinct CDR3 sequences, about a sixth of which occur a single time. The ten largest make up 20% to 25% of the sample. The sequencing input was PBMCs or a T cell subset sorted from them (not recorded which). These receptors all come from a young man who had mild COVID-19 (a few samples of this study predate the infection). The sample titles of this study are shuffled in the database, so cell type and time point are left out; the donor was told from shared clones.

J is TRBJ2-7 and V is TRBV4-3; a weak D match, TRBD2 (6 bases). The germline V gene has CDR1 LGHNA and CDR2 YSLEER. Trimming stripped 3 bases from V and 6 bases from J, with 12 bases between. The length of the CDR3 is 13 residues. In DNA, the CDR3 is TGCGCCAGCAGCCACTCGACTAGTTCCGAGCAGTACGTC. Translation: CASSHSTSSEQYV.

The rearrangement links TRBV4-2 to TRBJ1-3; TRBD1 aligns across 8 bases. Looked up from germline, CDR1 is LGHNA and CDR2 is YNFKEQ. The V gene end was trimmed by 3 bases and the J gene end by 4 bases; junction bases not matched to a gene: 11. The CDR3 is 17 residues long. The CDR3 region has the DNA TGTGCCAGCAGCCAGGAAAACCAGGGGGCTGGAGGAAACACCATATATTTT. Its translation is CASSQENQGAGGNTIYF.

The CDR3 bases are TGCGCCAGCAGTCCGGGAAGGGGGCGACTCCACTACGAGCAGTACTTC. Translating it yields CASSPGRGRLHYEQYF. J is TRBJ2-7 and V is TRBV4-3, with TRBD1 matching 7 bases. The junction had 14 bases not matched to a gene; V was cut back by 6 bases and J by 3 bases. Germline V gives CDR1 LGHNA, CDR2 YSLEER. This CDR3 region has 16 residues.

V usage is TRBV5-1 and J usage is TRBJ1-1; 11 positions match TRBD1. The CDR3 covers 15 residues. The junction had 2 bases not matched to a gene; V was cut back by 0 bases and J by 4 bases. Germline V gives CDR1 SGHRS, CDR2 YFSETQ. CDR3 nucleotide sequence: TGCGCCAGCAGCTTGGATGGGACAGGGGGCACTGAAGCTTTCTTT. It encodes CASSLDGTGGTEAFF.

This clonotype was observed a handful of times. The V and J genes are TRBV12-3 or TRBV12-4 and TRBJ2-3; 8 nucleotides match TRBD2. The CDR3 spans 12 residues. V shed 8 bases, J shed 5 bases, and the junction held 3 bases outside the gene matches. The CDR3 here is CASYAGGDTQYF. The CDR3 DNA is TGTGCCAGCTACGCGGGGGGAGATACGCAGTATTTT.

This clonotype was counted only a few times. This chain uses TRBV7-2 with TRBJ2-3, with a possible D match to TRBD1 (6 bases). This CDR3 is 17 amino acids long. V lost 1 base, J lost 2 bases, and 16 bases lay in between. Germline CDR1 is SGHTA and CDR2 is FQGNSA. This CDR3 reads CASSLVGDMVDTDTQYF. The CDR3 region has the DNA TGTGCCAGCAGCTTAGTGGGGGACATGGTCGACACAGATACGCAGTATTTT.

This clonotype was detected a few times. V is TRBV12-3 or TRBV12-4 and J is TRBJ1-1; no reliable D call. The CDR3 is 14 amino acids. The V end lost 3 bases, the J end lost 1 base, and 9 bases lay between the germline ends. CDR3 bases: TGTGCCAGCAGTTTGCGGCACCAGAACACTGAAGCTTTCTTT. The encoded protein is CASSLRHQNTEAFF.

The chain uses TRBV3-1 and TRBJ2-2; 7 bases agree with TRBD1. The V and J ends lost 1 base and 2 bases, in that order; junction bases with no gene match: 4. CDR3 length: 16 amino acids. Per the germline V gene, CDR1 is LGHDT and CDR2 is YNNKEL (reference sequence). The CDR3 DNA follows: TGTGCCAGCAGCCAAGCATGGGACAGAAACACCGGGGAGCTGTTTTTT. The encoded protein is CASSQAWDRNTGELFF.

The chain couples TRBV10-3 to TRBJ1-3; D uncertain. The germline CDR1 and CDR2 sequences are ENHRY and SYGVKD. V lost 2 bases, J lost 1 base, and 15 bases lay in between. The CDR3 is 17 amino acids. CDR3 bases: TGTGCCATCAGTGAGACTGGGAATTATAGATCTGGAAACACCATATATTTT. Encoded protein: CAISETGNYRSGNTIYF.

In DNA form, the CDR3 reads TGTGCCAGCAGCTTGCAGGTAGATACGCAGTATTTT. It is translated as CASSLQVDTQYF. The chain uses TRBV5-6 and TRBJ2-3; D not resolved. The CDR3 is 12 amino acids. CDR1 is SGHDT and CDR2 is YYEEEE in the germline V gene. The germline V and J ends were trimmed by 1 base and 5 bases, with 5 bases remaining between them.

The V and J genes are TRBV6-1 and TRBJ2-3; 10 bases are a match to TRBD1. The length of the CDR3 is 16 residues. The junction had 10 bases not matched to a gene; V was cut back by 6 bases and J by 4 bases. From germline, CDR1 is MNHNS and CDR2 SASEGT. For the CDR3, the DNA is TGTGCCAGCAGCTTAAACCCGGGACAGGGGTCAGATACGCAGTATTTT. The encoded protein is CASSLNPGQGSDTQYF.

The chain joins TRBV3-2 to TRBJ2-1; TRBD2 is taken as the D call from the table, unchecked against the DNA. TRBV3-2 is flagged as a pseudogene. CDR3 length: 18 residues. The CDR3 DNA is TGTGCCAGCAGCAGACCGGGACTAGCGGGGGGGCATGGTAATGAGCAGTTCTTC. Residues: CASSRPGLAGGHGNEQFF.

In its sample, this clonotype was seen a few times. This chain uses TRBV5-6 with TRBJ2-6, with D maybe TRBD1 (5 bases). V was pared by 9 bases and J by 0 bases, with 13 bases between. CDR1 and CDR2 (germline): SGHDT, YYEEEE. The CDR3 runs 15 residues. The CDR3: CATNPQGSGANVLTF. The CDR3, as DNA: TGTGCCACCAACCCCCAGGGCTCTGGGGCCAACGTCCTGACTTTC.

The genes are TRBV7-3 and TRBJ2-2; D is ambiguous. The V end was cut by 2 bases, the J end by 0 bases, with 4 bases between. The CDR3 covers 14 residues. Germline CDR1 is SGHTA and CDR2 is FQGTGA. The CDR3 region has the DNA TGTGCCAGCAGCTTAGTTGCGAACACCGGGGAGCTGTTTTTT. Its protein product is CASSLVANTGELFF.

This chain links TRBV5-1 with TRBJ1-1; the D is unclear. The CDR3 runs to 13 residues. The V gene lost 1 base and the J gene lost 3 bases, with 7 bases spanning the gap. Germline assignment: CDR1 SGHRS and CDR2 YFSETQ. For the CDR3, the DNA is TGCGCCAGCAGCTTGAAAATGGACACTGAAGCTTTCTTT. This translates into CASSLKMDTEAFF. Together with reference TRBV5-1 and TRBJ1-1, the CDR3 gives the full variable domain: KAGVTQTPRYLIKTRGQQVTLSCSPISGHRSVSWYQQTPGQGLQFLFEYFSETQRNKGNFPGRFSGRQFSNSRSEMNVSTLELGDSALYLCASSLKMDTEAFFGQGTRLTVV.

The rearrangement links TRBV7-2 to TRBJ2-5; the D is unclear. The germline CDR1 and CDR2 sequences are SGHTA and FQGNSA. This CDR3 region has 11 residues. The V and J ends lost 4 bases and 5 bases respectively, with 5 bases between them. The CDR3 protein is CASSSYETQYF. In DNA, the CDR3 is TGTGCCAGCAGCTCTTACGAGACCCAGTACTTC.

This clonotype has a handful of counts. The genes are TRBV12-3 or TRBV12-4 and TRBJ2-7; TRBD1 matches at 12 bases. J lost 4 bases, V lost 5 bases, and 6 bases had no gene match. The CDR3 totals 15 residues. CDR3 in amino acids: CASSPGQGAKYEQYF. CDR3 DNA: TGTGCCAGCAGTCCGGGACAGGGGGCTAAGTACGAGCAGTACTTC.

The genes are TRBV5-6 and TRBJ2-3, with TRBD1 matching 10 bases. CDR3 length equals 16 residues. With V trimmed by 2 bases and J by 3 bases, 6 bases remained unmatched. The germline V gene encodes CDR1 SGHDT and CDR2 YYEEEE. The CDR3: CASSLPTGGETDTQYF. The CDR3, as DNA: TGTGCCAGCAGCTTACCGACAGGGGGCGAAACAGATACGCAGTATTTT.